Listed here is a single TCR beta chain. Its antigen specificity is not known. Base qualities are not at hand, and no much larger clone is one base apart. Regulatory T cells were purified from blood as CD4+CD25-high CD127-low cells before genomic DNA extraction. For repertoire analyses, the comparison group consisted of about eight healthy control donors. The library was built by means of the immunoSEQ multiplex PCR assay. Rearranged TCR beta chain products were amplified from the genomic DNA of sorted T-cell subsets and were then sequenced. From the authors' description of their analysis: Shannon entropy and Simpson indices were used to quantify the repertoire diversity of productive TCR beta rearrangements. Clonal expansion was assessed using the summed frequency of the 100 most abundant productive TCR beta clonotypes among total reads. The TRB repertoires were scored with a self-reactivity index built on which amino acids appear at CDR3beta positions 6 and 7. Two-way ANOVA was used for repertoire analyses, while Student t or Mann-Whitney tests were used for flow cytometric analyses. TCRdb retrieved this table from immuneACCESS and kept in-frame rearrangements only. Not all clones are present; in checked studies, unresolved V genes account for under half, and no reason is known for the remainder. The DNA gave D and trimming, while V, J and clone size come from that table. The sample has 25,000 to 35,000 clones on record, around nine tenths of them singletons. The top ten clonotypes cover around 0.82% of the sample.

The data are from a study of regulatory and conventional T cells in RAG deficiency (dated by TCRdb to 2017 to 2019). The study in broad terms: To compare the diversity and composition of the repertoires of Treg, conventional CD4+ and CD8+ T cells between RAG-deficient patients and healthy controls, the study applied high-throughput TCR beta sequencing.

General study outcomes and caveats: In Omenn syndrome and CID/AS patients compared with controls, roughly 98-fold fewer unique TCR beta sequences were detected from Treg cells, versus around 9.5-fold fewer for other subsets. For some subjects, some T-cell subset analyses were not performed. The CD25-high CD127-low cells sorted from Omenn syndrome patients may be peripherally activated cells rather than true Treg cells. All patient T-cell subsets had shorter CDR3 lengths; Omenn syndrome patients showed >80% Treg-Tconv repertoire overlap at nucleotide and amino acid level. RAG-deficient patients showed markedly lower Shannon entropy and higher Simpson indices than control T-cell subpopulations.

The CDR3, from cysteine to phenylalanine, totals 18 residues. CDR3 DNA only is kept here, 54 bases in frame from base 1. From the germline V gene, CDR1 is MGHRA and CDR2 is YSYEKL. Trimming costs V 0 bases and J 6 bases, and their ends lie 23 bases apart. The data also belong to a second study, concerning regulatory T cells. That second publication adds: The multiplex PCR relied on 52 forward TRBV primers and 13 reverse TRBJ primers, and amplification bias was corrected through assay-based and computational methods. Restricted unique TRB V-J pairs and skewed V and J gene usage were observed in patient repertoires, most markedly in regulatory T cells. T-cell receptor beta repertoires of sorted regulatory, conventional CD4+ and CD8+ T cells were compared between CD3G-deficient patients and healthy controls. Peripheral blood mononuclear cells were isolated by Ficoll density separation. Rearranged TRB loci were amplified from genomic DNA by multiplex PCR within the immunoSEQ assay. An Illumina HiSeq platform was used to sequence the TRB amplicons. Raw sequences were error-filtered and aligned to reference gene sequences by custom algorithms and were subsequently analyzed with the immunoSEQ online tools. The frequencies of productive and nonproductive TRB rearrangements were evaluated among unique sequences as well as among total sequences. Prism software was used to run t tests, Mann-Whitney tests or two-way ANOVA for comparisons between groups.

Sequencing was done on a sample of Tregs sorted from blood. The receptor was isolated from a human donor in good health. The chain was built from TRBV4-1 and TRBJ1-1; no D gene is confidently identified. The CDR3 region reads CASSQDPGEVGVLPEAFF. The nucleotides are TGCGCCAGCAGCCAAGATCCGGGAGAAGTGGGCGTTCTTCCTGAAGCTTTCTTT.